This T cell receptor (beta chain) was profiled in a study of identical twins. Broader study findings: In drawing conclusions, the study used cross-sectional statistical analysis and did not follow the same donors. Beta clonotypes that were abundant in cord blood contained fewer insertions, a pattern absent from memory repertoires. Modelling approaches yielded underestimates of out-of-frame TCR alpha sharing between monozygotic twins.

CDR3 size: 15 residues. Germline V gene data show CDR1 as SGHTA and CDR2 as FQGNSA. The V and J ends lost 1 base and 0 bases respectively, with 10 bases between them. This clonotype was detected a few times. Its target is not known. A universal primer site was incorporated via template switching, and the cDNA contained unique molecular identifiers. One entry per CDR3 protein, called by TCRdb with MiXCR from the 5' RACE reads. The sample has roughly 700,000 distinct CDR3 sequences; less than 10% are singletons. These same records also appear under a second study, on yellow fever vaccine responses in identical twins.

Specimen: PBMCs. The sequence derives from a woman younger than 30 in good health. The chain employs TRBV7-2 and TRBJ2-7; D call uncertain. The CDR3 loop is CASSLERSPSYEQYF. The CDR3 DNA sequence: TGTGCCAGCAGCTTAGAGAGGTCCCCCTCCTACGAGCAGTACTTC.